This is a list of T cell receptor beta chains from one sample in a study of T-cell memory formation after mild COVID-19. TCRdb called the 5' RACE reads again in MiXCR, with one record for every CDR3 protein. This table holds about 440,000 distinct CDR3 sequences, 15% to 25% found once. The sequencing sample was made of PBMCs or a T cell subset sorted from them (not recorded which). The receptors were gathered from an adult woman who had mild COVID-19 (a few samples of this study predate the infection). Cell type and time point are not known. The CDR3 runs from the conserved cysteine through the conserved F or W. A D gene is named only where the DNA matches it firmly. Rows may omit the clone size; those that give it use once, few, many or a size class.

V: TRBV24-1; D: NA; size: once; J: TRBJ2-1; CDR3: CATRHSGSSYNEQFF; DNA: TGTGCCACCAGACATAGCGGTAGCTCCTACAATGAGCAGTTCTTC
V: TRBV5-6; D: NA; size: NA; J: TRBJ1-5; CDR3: CASSDISGNQPQHF; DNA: TGTGCCAGCAGCGATATTAGTGGCAATCAGCCCCAGCATTTT
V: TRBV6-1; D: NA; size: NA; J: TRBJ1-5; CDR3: CASSGPKWGVDRYQPQHF; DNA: TGTGCCAGCAGCGGACCTAAGTGGGGAGTCGACAGGTATCAGCCCCAGCATTTT
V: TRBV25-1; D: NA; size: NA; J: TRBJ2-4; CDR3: CASSPGAEENIQYF; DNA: TGTGCCAGCAGTCCGGGGGCGGAGGAAAACATTCAGTACTTC
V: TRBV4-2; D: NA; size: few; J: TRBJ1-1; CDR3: CASSQDDRTNTEAFF; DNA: TGTGCCAGCAGCCAAGACGACAGGACGAACACTGAAGCTTTCTTT
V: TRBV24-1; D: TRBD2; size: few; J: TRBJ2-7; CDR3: CAAEKRETYEQYF; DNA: TGTGCCGCGGAAAAGCGGGAAACCTACGAGCAGTACTTC
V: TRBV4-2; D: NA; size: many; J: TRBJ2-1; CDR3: CASSHRGSELPRWDNEQFF; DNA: TGTGCCAGCAGCCACAGAGGATCAGAGTTACCTAGGTGGGACAATGAGCAGTTCTTC
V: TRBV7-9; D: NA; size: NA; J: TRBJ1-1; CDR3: CASSPTDSLNTEAFF; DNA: TGTGCCAGCAGCCCGACAGATTCCCTCAACACTGAAGCTTTCTTT
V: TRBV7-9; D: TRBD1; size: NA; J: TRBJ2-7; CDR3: CASSHQGAHEQYF; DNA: TGTGCCAGCAGCCATCAGGGGGCTCACGAGCAGTACTTC
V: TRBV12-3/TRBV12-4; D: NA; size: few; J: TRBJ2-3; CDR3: CASSVGLGESTDTQYF; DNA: TGTGCCAGCAGTGTCGGTCTGGGGGAGAGCACAGATACGCAGTATTTT
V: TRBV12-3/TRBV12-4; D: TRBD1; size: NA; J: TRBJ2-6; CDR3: CASSPGRQGEGGANVLTF; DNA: TGTGCCAGCAGCCCAGGCCGGCAGGGGGAAGGTGGGGCCAACGTCCTGACTTTC
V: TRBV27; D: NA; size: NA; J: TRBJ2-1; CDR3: CASSLSVSYNEQFF; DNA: TGTGCCAGCAGTTTAAGCGTATCCTACAATGAGCAGTTCTTC
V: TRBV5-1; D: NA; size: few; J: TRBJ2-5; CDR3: CASSPVQETQYF; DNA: TGCGCCAGCAGCCCTGTCCAAGAGACCCAGTACTTC
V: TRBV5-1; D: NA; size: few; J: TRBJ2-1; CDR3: CASSLASFGTSYDEQFF; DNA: TGCGCCAGCAGCTTGGCCTCTTTTGGGACATCTTACGATGAGCAGTTCTTC
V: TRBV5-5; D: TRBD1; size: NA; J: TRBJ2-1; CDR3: CASSRGGTGYNEQFF; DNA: TGTGCCAGCAGCAGAGGGGGCACGGGATACAATGAGCAGTTCTTC
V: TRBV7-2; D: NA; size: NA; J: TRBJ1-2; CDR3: CASSPARVGDGYTF; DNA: TGTGCCAGCAGCCCTGCCCGAGTCGGAGATGGCTACACCTTC
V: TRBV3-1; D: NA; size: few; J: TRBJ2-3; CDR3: CASSQVRGAADTQYF; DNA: TGTGCCAGCAGCCAAGTTCGGGGGGCCGCAGATACGCAGTATTTT
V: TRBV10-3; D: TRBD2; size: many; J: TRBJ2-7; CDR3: CAISALRAGGGYEQYF; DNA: TGTGCCATCAGTGCATTACGAGCGGGAGGCGGCTACGAGCAGTACTTC
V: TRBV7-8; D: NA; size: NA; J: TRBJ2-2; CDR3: CASSLARGIRTGKLFF; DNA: TGTGCCAGCAGCTTAGCAAGGGGGATAAGGACCGGGAAGCTGTTTTTT
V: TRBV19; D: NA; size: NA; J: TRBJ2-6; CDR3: CASSMAAWVSGANVLTF; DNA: TGTGCCAGTAGTATGGCCGCCTGGGTCTCTGGGGCCAACGTCCTGACTTTC
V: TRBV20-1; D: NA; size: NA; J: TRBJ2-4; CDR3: CSARDQALAKNIQYF; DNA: TGCAGTGCTAGAGATCAGGCACTAGCCAAAAACATTCAGTACTTC
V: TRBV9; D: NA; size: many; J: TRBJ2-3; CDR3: CASSPTPGRTDTQYF; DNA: TGTGCCAGCAGCCCCACCCCGGGCCGTACAGATACGCAGTATTTT
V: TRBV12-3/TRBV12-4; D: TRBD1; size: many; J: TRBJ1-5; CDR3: CASRAGQGEGQPQHF; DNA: TGTGCCAGCAGGGCTGGACAGGGGGAGGGTCAGCCCCAGCATTTT
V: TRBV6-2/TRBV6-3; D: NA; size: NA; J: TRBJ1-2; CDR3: CASRVARSYGYTF; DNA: TGTGCCAGCAGGGTCGCCAGGTCCTATGGCTACACCTTC
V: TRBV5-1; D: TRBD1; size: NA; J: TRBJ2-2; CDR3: CASSFIPGGSRTGELFF; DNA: TGCGCCAGCAGTTTTATCCCAGGGGGCAGTAGGACCGGGGAGCTGTTTTTT
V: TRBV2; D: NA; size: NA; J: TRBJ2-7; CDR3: CASIQRGDSYEQYF; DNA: TGTGCCAGCATTCAGAGGGGCGACTCCTACGAGCAGTACTTC
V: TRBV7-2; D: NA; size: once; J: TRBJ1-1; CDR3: CASSLRAGLANEAFF; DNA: TGTGCCAGCAGCTTAAGGGCAGGGTTGGCCAATGAAGCTTTCTTT